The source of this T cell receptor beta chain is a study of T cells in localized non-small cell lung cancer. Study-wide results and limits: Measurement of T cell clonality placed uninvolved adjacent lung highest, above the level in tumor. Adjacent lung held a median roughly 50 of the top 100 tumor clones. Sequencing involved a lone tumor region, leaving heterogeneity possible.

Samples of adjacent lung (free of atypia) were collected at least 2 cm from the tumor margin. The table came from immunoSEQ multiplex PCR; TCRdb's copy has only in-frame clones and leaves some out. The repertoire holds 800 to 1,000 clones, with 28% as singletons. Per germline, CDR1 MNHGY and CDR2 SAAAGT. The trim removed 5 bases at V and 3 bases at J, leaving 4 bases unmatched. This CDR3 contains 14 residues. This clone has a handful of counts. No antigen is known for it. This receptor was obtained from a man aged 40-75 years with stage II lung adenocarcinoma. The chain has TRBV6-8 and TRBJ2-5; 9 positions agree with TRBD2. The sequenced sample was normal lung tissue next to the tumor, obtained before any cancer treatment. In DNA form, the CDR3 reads TGTGCCAGCAGTGCTGTAGCGGGAGAAGAGACCCAGTACTTC. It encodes CASSAVAGEETQYF.